This TCR beta chain was recorded in a study of PD-L1 blockade in urothelial cancer. Across the study: Of approximately 29 patients, some 25 were males with bladder-origin urothelial cancer. Reported median T cell count for blood samples was more than 140,000.

Sequenced by immunoSEQ multiplex PCR; TCRdb stores in-frame clones only, minus some. The data show tens of thousands of clones, roughly 89% seen once. In this sample, this clone turned up a few times. From germline, CDR1 is SEHNR and CDR2 FQNEAQ (reference sequence). Germline trimming cut 5 bases from V and 4 bases from J; bases unmatched to any gene: 5. The CDR3 is 14 residues long. As for time point: pretreatment peripheral blood. This TCR was sampled from a man aged 55 to 70 with urothelial cancer. The sample here was PBMCs, taken around atezolizumab (anti-PD-L1) treatment. The chain employs TRBV7-9 and TRBJ2-7; 10 bases line up with TRBD1. The CDR3 DNA reads as TGTGCCAGCAGCCCCGGACAGGGGGGGTACGAGCAGTACTTC. Amino acid sequence: CASSPGQGGYEQYF. The full variable domain, in which reference TRBV7-9 and TRBJ2-7 provide the parts outside the CDR3, is DTGVSQNPRHKITKRGQNVTFRCDPISEHNRLYWYRQTLGQGPEFLTYFQNEAQLEKSRLLSDRFSAERPKGSFSTLEIQRTEQGDSAMYLCASSPGQGGYEQYFGPGTRLTVT.